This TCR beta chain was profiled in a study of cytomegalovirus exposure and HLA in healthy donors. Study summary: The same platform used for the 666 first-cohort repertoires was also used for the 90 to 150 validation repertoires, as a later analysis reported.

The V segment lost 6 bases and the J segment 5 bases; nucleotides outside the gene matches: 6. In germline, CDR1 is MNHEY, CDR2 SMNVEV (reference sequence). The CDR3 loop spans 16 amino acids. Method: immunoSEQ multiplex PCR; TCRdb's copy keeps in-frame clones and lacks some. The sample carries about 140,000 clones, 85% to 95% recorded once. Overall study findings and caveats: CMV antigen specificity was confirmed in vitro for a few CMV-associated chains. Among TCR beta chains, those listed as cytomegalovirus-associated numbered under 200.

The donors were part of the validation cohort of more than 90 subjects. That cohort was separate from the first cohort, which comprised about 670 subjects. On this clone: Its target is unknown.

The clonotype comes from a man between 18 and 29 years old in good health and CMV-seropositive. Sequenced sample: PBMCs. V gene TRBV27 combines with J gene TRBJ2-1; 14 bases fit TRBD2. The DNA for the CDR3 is TGTGCCAGCAGAGAAGAGGGACTAGCGGGAGACAATGAGCAGTTCTTC. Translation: CASREEGLAGDNEQFF.